This is a list of T cell receptor beta chains from one sample in a study of T cell responses to AZD1222 COVID-19 vaccine. Profiled with immunoSEQ multiplex PCR; TCRdb holds only in-frame clones, not every one. The table records roughly 120,000 clones, approximately 88% of them present only once. This material consisted of peripheral blood, taken on day 0 of AZD1222 vaccination. The receptors were sampled from an adult in good health. The CDR3 runs from the conserved cysteine through the conserved F or W. Each record gives: D gene, J gene, clone size, V gene, CDR3 protein, CDR3 DNA. A D gene is named only where the DNA matches it firmly. Size tells how often a clone was seen (once, few, many) or the class of an expanded clone, and some rows leave it out.

d_gene: -
j_gene: TRBJ1-1
abundance: -
v_gene: TRBV7-9
CDR3aa: CASSLDGITEAFF
CDR3nt: TGTGCCAGCAGCTTAGATGGCATTACTGAAGCTTTCTTT

d_gene: -
j_gene: TRBJ2-1
abundance: -
v_gene: TRBV4-3
CDR3aa: CASSQEVQRSHEQFF
CDR3nt: TGCGCCAGCAGCCAAGAAGTTCAGCGGTCTCATGAGCAGTTCTTC

d_gene: -
j_gene: TRBJ1-4
abundance: few
v_gene: TRBV28
CDR3aa: CASSLPTLNEKLFF
CDR3nt: TGTGCCAGCAGTCTCCCCACCCTTAATGAAAAACTGTTTTTT

d_gene: -
j_gene: TRBJ1-5
abundance: -
v_gene: TRBV3-1/TRBV3-2
CDR3aa: CASSQASGGQPQHF
CDR3nt: TGTGCCAGCAGCCAAGCGTCAGGAGGTCAGCCCCAGCATTTT

d_gene: -
j_gene: TRBJ2-1
abundance: few
v_gene: TRBV14
CDR3aa: CASSQAAHNEQFF
CDR3nt: TGTGCCAGCAGCCAAGCCGCTCACAATGAGCAGTTCTTC

d_gene: TRBD2
j_gene: TRBJ2-5
abundance: -
v_gene: TRBV4-2
CDR3aa: CASSQELGRGAQETQYF
CDR3nt: TGTGCCAGCAGCCAAGAATTGGGGCGGGGGGCACAAGAGACCCAGTACTTC

d_gene: -
j_gene: TRBJ2-2
abundance: -
v_gene: TRBV19
CDR3aa: CASSISGAGSGELFF
CDR3nt: TGTGCCAGTAGTATTTCAGGGGCTGGCTCCGGGGAGCTGTTTTTT

d_gene: -
j_gene: TRBJ2-3
abundance: -
v_gene: TRBV21-1
CDR3aa: CASTRGLAGGDTQYF
CDR3nt: TGTGCCAGCACCCGTGGTCTAGCGGGGGGAGATACGCAGTATTTT

d_gene: -
j_gene: TRBJ1-1
abundance: -
v_gene: TRBV2
CDR3aa: CASSGDGAGTEAFF
CDR3nt: TGTGCCAGCAGTGGAGATGGGGCCGGCACTGAAGCTTTCTTT

d_gene: -
j_gene: TRBJ2-5
abundance: -
v_gene: TRBV12-3/TRBV12-4
CDR3aa: CASSFPGVETQYF
CDR3nt: TGTGCCAGCAGTTTCCCCGGGGTGGAGACCCAGTACTTC

d_gene: TRBD1
j_gene: TRBJ1-1
abundance: -
v_gene: TRBV18
CDR3aa: CASSPRGVEAFF
CDR3nt: TGTGCCAGCTCACCCAGGGGGGTGGAAGCTTTCTTT

d_gene: -
j_gene: TRBJ2-2
abundance: once
v_gene: TRBV21-1
CDR3aa: CASSLKDCTSGGPGGLFF
CDR3nt: TGTGCCAGCAGCCTAAAGGACTGCACTAGCGGGGGGCCGGGCGGGCTGTTTTTT

d_gene: TRBD1
j_gene: TRBJ1-2
abundance: -
v_gene: TRBV19
CDR3aa: CASSIAGTGWEGYTF
CDR3nt: TGTGCCAGTAGTATCGCCGGGACAGGGTGGGAAGGCTACACCTTC

d_gene: -
j_gene: TRBJ1-1
abundance: -
v_gene: TRBV5-1
CDR3aa: CASSEIDGVAEAFF
CDR3nt: TGCGCCAGCAGCGAAATAGACGGCGTAGCTGAAGCTTTCTTT

d_gene: -
j_gene: TRBJ1-4
abundance: -
v_gene: TRBV18
CDR3aa: CASSPDITNEKLFF
CDR3nt: TGTGCCAGCTCACCGGACATAACTAATGAAAAACTGTTTTTT

d_gene: TRBD2
j_gene: TRBJ2-1
abundance: once
v_gene: TRBV18
CDR3aa: CASSPPGLAGAYNEQFF
CDR3nt: TGTGCCAGCTCACCACCGGGACTAGCGGGGGCCTACAATGAGCAGTTCTTC

d_gene: -
j_gene: TRBJ1-1
abundance: -
v_gene: TRBV12-3/TRBV12-4
CDR3aa: CASSPRGGQSAFF
CDR3nt: TGTGCCAGCAGTCCCCGGGGGGGGCAGTCAGCTTTCTTT

d_gene: TRBD1
j_gene: TRBJ1-6
abundance: -
v_gene: TRBV7-6
CDR3aa: CASSLAGTGNSPLHF
CDR3nt: TGTGCCAGCAGCTTAGCTGGGACAGGGAATTCACCCCTCCACTTT

d_gene: -
j_gene: TRBJ2-7
abundance: -
v_gene: TRBV18
CDR3aa: CASSPPSRKQYF
CDR3nt: TGTGCCAGCTCACCACCGTCGCGAAAGCAGTACTTC

d_gene: -
j_gene: TRBJ1-1
abundance: -
v_gene: TRBV5-1
CDR3aa: CASSLENRYWDTEAFF
CDR3nt: TGCGCCAGCAGCTTGGAGAACAGGTACTGGGACACTGAAGCTTTCTTT

d_gene: -
j_gene: TRBJ1-5
abundance: -
v_gene: TRBV21-1
CDR3aa: CASSKEPTTSNQPQHF
CDR3nt: TGTGCCAGCAGCAAAGAGCCGACCACTAGCAATCAGCCCCAGCATTTT

d_gene: TRBD1
j_gene: TRBJ2-3
abundance: -
v_gene: TRBV7-8
CDR3aa: CASSLSTGRDTQYF
CDR3nt: TGTGCCAGCAGCCTATCGACAGGGAGAGATACGCAGTATTTT

d_gene: -
j_gene: TRBJ2-3
abundance: -
v_gene: TRBV7-8
CDR3aa: CASSLAVAADTQYF
CDR3nt: TGTGCCAGCAGCTTAGCAGTGGCAGCAGATACGCAGTATTTT

d_gene: TRBD2
j_gene: TRBJ2-2
abundance: -
v_gene: TRBV10-3
CDR3aa: CAISESGLANTGELFF
CDR3nt: TGTGCCATCAGTGAGTCGGGACTAGCAAACACCGGGGAGCTGTTTTTT

d_gene: TRBD1
j_gene: TRBJ2-7
abundance: -
v_gene: TRBV27
CDR3aa: CASRLQGAGEQYF
CDR3nt: TGTGCCAGCAGGCTACAGGGGGCGGGTGAGCAGTACTTC

d_gene: -
j_gene: TRBJ2-1
abundance: few
v_gene: TRBV19
CDR3aa: CASTARVGLSEQFF
CDR3nt: TGTGCCAGTACGGCCCGGGTGGGTCTGAGTGAGCAGTTCTTC

d_gene: -
j_gene: TRBJ1-2
abundance: -
v_gene: TRBV12-3/TRBV12-4
CDR3aa: CASTLGGVYGYTF
CDR3nt: TGTGCCAGCACCCTGGGGGGCGTCTATGGCTACACCTTC

d_gene: -
j_gene: TRBJ1-3
abundance: -
v_gene: TRBV3-1/TRBV3-2
CDR3aa: CASSQEGRTSGNTIYF
CDR3nt: TGTGCCAGCAGCCAAGAGGGCAGGACGAGCGGAAACACCATATATTTT

d_gene: -
j_gene: TRBJ2-2
abundance: -
v_gene: TRBV6-1
CDR3aa: CASSESGGTGELFF
CDR3nt: TGTGCCAGCAGTGAATCGGGTGGCACCGGGGAGCTGTTTTTT

d_gene: TRBD2
j_gene: TRBJ2-1
abundance: -
v_gene: TRBV9
CDR3aa: CASSVGLAGAEQFF
CDR3nt: TGTGCCAGCAGCGTAGGGTTAGCGGGGGCTGAGCAGTTCTTC

d_gene: TRBD1
j_gene: TRBJ1-6
abundance: -
v_gene: TRBV2
CDR3aa: CASSLQGFYNSPLHF
CDR3nt: TGTGCCAGCAGCCTACAGGGGTTCTATAATTCACCCCTCCACTTT

d_gene: -
j_gene: TRBJ2-7
abundance: -
v_gene: TRBV27
CDR3aa: CASSLSGHHYEQYF
CDR3nt: TGTGCCAGCAGTTTATCTGGACATCATTACGAGCAGTACTTC

d_gene: TRBD2
j_gene: TRBJ2-1
abundance: -
v_gene: TRBV7-9
CDR3aa: CASSKSGGASYEQFF
CDR3nt: TGTGCCAGCAGTAAAAGCGGGGGGGCGTCCTATGAGCAGTTCTTC

d_gene: -
j_gene: TRBJ1-5
abundance: -
v_gene: TRBV18
CDR3aa: CASSPANSNQPQHF
CDR3nt: TGTGCCAGCTCACCAGCGAATAGCAATCAGCCCCAGCATTTT

d_gene: -
j_gene: TRBJ1-4
abundance: -
v_gene: TRBV5-1
CDR3aa: CASSLGGKNEKLFF
CDR3nt: TGCGCCAGCAGCTTGGGGGGGAAGAATGAAAAACTGTTTTTT

d_gene: TRBD2
j_gene: TRBJ2-3
abundance: -
v_gene: TRBV5-8
CDR3aa: CASSRTRHEADTQYF
CDR3nt: TGTGCCAGCAGCAGGACTAGGCATGAGGCAGATACGCAGTATTTT

d_gene: -
j_gene: TRBJ2-4
abundance: -
v_gene: TRBV19
CDR3aa: CASSWGSGRDIQYF
CDR3nt: TGTGCCAGTAGTTGGGGGTCGGGTAGGGACATTCAGTACTTC

d_gene: TRBD2
j_gene: TRBJ2-4
abundance: -
v_gene: TRBV9
CDR3aa: CASSVGAEPGGYLKNIQYF
CDR3nt: TGTGCCAGCAGCGTAGGGGCCGAACCCGGGGGGTACCTCAAAAACATTCAGTACTTC

d_gene: TRBD1
j_gene: TRBJ2-1
abundance: -
v_gene: TRBV18
CDR3aa: CASSPGTGGVNEQFF
CDR3nt: TGTGCCAGCTCGCCCGGGACAGGGGGTGTGAATGAGCAGTTCTTC

d_gene: -
j_gene: TRBJ1-5
abundance: -
v_gene: TRBV4-1
CDR3aa: CASSQDSPQNSNQPQHF
CDR3nt: TGCGCCAGCAGCCAAGATTCCCCGCAGAATAGCAATCAGCCCCAGCATTTT

d_gene: -
j_gene: TRBJ1-2
abundance: -
v_gene: TRBV7-2
CDR3aa: CASSFSSGDNYGYTF
CDR3nt: TGTGCCAGCAGCTTTTCATCCGGGGATAACTATGGCTACACCTTC

d_gene: -
j_gene: TRBJ2-1
abundance: -
v_gene: TRBV10-3
CDR3aa: CAISAANSYNEQFF
CDR3nt: TGTGCCATCAGCGCGGCTAACTCCTACAATGAGCAGTTCTTC

d_gene: -
j_gene: TRBJ2-7
abundance: -
v_gene: TRBV6-1
CDR3aa: CASSEAGPGEPYEQYF
CDR3nt: TGTGCCAGCAGTGAAGCCGGCCCGGGGGAGCCCTACGAGCAGTACTTC

d_gene: -
j_gene: TRBJ1-5
abundance: -
v_gene: TRBV6-2/TRBV6-3
CDR3aa: CASSPSGYNQPQHF
CDR3nt: TGTGCCAGCAGTCCATCAGGTTACAATCAGCCCCAGCATTTT

d_gene: -
j_gene: TRBJ2-7
abundance: -
v_gene: TRBV29-1
CDR3aa: CSVETPATYEQYF
CDR3nt: TGCAGCGTTGAAACTCCAGCCACCTACGAGCAGTACTTC

d_gene: TRBD2
j_gene: TRBJ2-1
abundance: -
v_gene: TRBV7-3
CDR3aa: CASSSGLAGYNEQFF
CDR3nt: TGTGCCAGCAGCTCGGGACTAGCGGGGTACAATGAGCAGTTCTTC

d_gene: TRBD2
j_gene: TRBJ2-2
abundance: -
v_gene: TRBV7-9
CDR3aa: CASSLLTSAGELFF
CDR3nt: TGTGCCAGCAGCCTCTTGACTAGCGCCGGGGAGCTGTTTTTT

d_gene: -
j_gene: TRBJ2-1
abundance: -
v_gene: TRBV21-1
CDR3aa: CASSKGLVGTSYNEQFF
CDR3nt: TGTGCCAGCAGCAAAGGACTAGTCGGCACCTCCTACAATGAGCAGTTCTTC

d_gene: -
j_gene: TRBJ1-5
abundance: -
v_gene: TRBV18
CDR3aa: CASSPPGTSNQPQHF
CDR3nt: TGTGCCAGCTCACCACCAGGGACTAGCAATCAGCCCCAGCATTTT

d_gene: -
j_gene: TRBJ1-4
abundance: -
v_gene: TRBV28
CDR3aa: CASSFLNEKLFF
CDR3nt: TGTGCCAGCAGTTTTCTTAACGAAAAACTGTTTTTT

d_gene: -
j_gene: TRBJ1-1
abundance: -
v_gene: TRBV16
CDR3aa: CASSQVGGSAEAFF
CDR3nt: TGTGCCAGCAGCCAAGTTGGGGGCTCGGCTGAAGCTTTCTTT

d_gene: -
j_gene: TRBJ1-6
abundance: -
v_gene: TRBV10-3
CDR3aa: CASGVLETDNSPLHF
CDR3nt: TGTGCCAGCGGCGTCCTGGAGACGGATAATTCACCCCTCCACTTT

d_gene: -
j_gene: TRBJ1-6
abundance: once
v_gene: TRBV21-1
CDR3aa: CASSKAPRRGEPVSPLHF
CDR3nt: TGTGCCAGCAGCAAAGCTCCCCGACGCGGGGAACCAGTTTCACCCCTCCACTTT